One and the same sample provided the 5 T cell receptor beta chains below, sequenced in a study of T cells in localized non-small cell lung cancer. Method: immunoSEQ multiplex PCR; TCRdb's copy keeps in-frame clones and lacks some. The sample has around 15,000 clones, around 89% seen once. The starting material was peripheral blood, obtained before any cancer treatment. These receptors all stem from a male donor aged 60 or older with stage II squamous cell lung carcinoma.

This chain links TRBV7-9 with TRBJ2-6; no reliable D call. The V gene lost 8 bases and the J gene lost 0 bases, with 8 bases spanning the gap. CDR3 length: 14 residues. From germline, CDR1 is SEHNR and CDR2 FQNEAQ (reference sequence). CDR3 region: CASGSYSGANVLTF. CDR3 sequence (DNA): TGTGCCAGCGGCAGCTACTCTGGGGCCAACGTCCTGACTTTC.

The genes are TRBV19 and TRBJ2-2; D gene unclear. Germline V gene lookup returns CDR1 LNHDA and CDR2 SQIVND (reference sequence). CDR3 length equals 15 residues. The ends were cut back, 3 bases at V and 6 bases at J, with 14 bases in the middle. The CDR3 here is CASSIGRRTAGELFF. The CDR3 DNA follows: TGTGCCAGTAGTATCGGCAGGCGGACCGCCGGGGAGCTGTTTTTT.

The rearrangement joins TRBV11-2 to TRBJ2-1, with 11 nucleotides matching TRBD2. The V gene end was trimmed by 5 bases and the J gene end by 3 bases; junction bases not matched to a gene: 3. Germline V gives CDR1 SGHAT, CDR2 FQNNGV. The CDR3 covers 15 residues. DNA of the CDR3: TGTGCCAGCAGCCCGACTAGCGGGAACTACAATGAGCAGTTCTTC. Protein: CASSPTSGNYNEQFF.

The chain has TRBV5-1 and TRBJ1-6; D may be TRBD1 (5 bases). Germline loops: CDR1 SGHRS, CDR2 YFSETQ. Trimming took off 4 bases at V and 7 bases at J, with 12 bases between the two ends. This CDR3 is 14 amino acids long. The CDR3, as DNA: TGCGCCAGCAGCAGAGGGGACGAAAATTCACCCCTCCACTTT. This codes for CASSRGDENSPLHF.

This clone has a handful of counts. This sequence joins TRBV30 and TRBJ1-1; the match to TRBD1 covers 9 bases. V lost 4 bases, J lost 0 bases, and 3 bases stayed unmatched. Germline CDR1 and CDR2: GTSNPN and SVGIG (reference sequence). The CDR3 is 14 amino acids. The CDR3 bases are TGTGCCTGGAACAGGGGGCAGGTGAACACTGAAGCTTTCTTT. This codes for CAWNRGQVNTEAFF.